What follows are 18 T cell receptor beta chains derived from one specimen sequenced in a study of response to subunit inactivated influenza vaccine. TCRdb redid the calling of the RT-PCR reads with MiXCR, one entry per CDR3 protein. The sample includes around 580,000 distinct CDR3 sequences, about 15% of them seen just once. The sample here was PBMCs from blood, taken roughly 12 days after vaccination. The origin of the receptors is a man over 45 who received an inactivated influenza vaccine.

The rearrangement joins TRBV20-1 to TRBJ1-2, with D perhaps TRBD1 (5 bases). CDR1 and CDR2 from the germline V gene are DFQATT and SNEGSKA (reference sequence). The V gene lost 4 bases and the J gene lost 6 bases, with 18 bases spanning the gap. This CDR3 is 14 amino acids long. The DNA for the CDR3 is TGCAGTGCTACGGAACGGGACCCCACGGATGGCTACACCTTC. It encodes CSATERDPTDGYTF.

This clonotype was counted between two and nine times. This chain joins TRBV5-1 and TRBJ2-1; maybe TRBD1 (6 bases). The CDR3 consists of 17 residues. The germline gives CDR1 SGHRS, CDR2 YFSETQ. Trimming took 5 bases from V and 0 from J, leaving 18 bases between them. CDR3 bases: TGCGCCAGCAGACCCTCCGGGACACCAAGCTCCTACAATGAGCAGTTCTTC. Its translation is CASRPSGTPSSYNEQFF.

The sample holds a few counts of this clonotype. The chain joins TRBV5-6 to TRBJ2-2, with a tentative D call TRBD2 (5 bases). Germline V gene lookup returns CDR1 SGHDT and CDR2 YYEEEE. This CDR3 is 16 amino acids long. V was shortened by 0 bases and J by 1 base, with 10 bases between the two germline ends. The CDR3 coding sequence is TGTGCCAGCAGCTTGGATGGGAGCCTGAACACCGGGGAGCTGTTTTTT. Translation: CASSLDGSLNTGELFF.

This clonotype turned up a few times. The V and J genes are TRBV12-3 or TRBV12-4 and TRBJ2-1, with TRBD2 identical over 8 bases. CDR3 length equals 15 residues. Germline trimming cut 3 bases from V and 3 bases from J; bases unmatched to any gene: 4. The DNA for the CDR3 is TGTGCCAGCAGTTTTGGGCGGGGGGTCTACAATGAGCAGTTCTTC. It is translated as CASSFGRGVYNEQFF.

The genes are TRBV15 and TRBJ2-7, with 7 bases lining up with TRBD2. There are 15 residues in the CDR3. Germline values: CDR1 LNHNV, CDR2 YYDKDF (reference sequence). V gave up 3 bases and J gave up 2 bases; unmatched junction bases: 7. CDR3 loop: CATSRATSATYEQYF. Here the CDR3 DNA reads TGTGCCACCAGCAGGGCTACTAGCGCTACCTACGAGCAGTACTTC. Variable domain in full (rest from reference TRBV15 and TRBJ2-7): DAMVIQNPRYQVTQFGKPVTLSCSQTLNHNVMYWYQQKSSQAPKLLFHYYDKDFNNEADTPDNFQSRRPNTSFCFLDIRSPGLGDTAMYLCATSRATSATYEQYFGPGTRLTVT.

This clonotype was seen ten or more times. For the CDR3, the DNA is TGTGCCAGCAGCGTGGACAGGGCCTACGAGCAGTACTTC. Amino acids: CASSVDRAYEQYF. The rearrangement links TRBV7-2 to TRBJ2-7; 8 nucleotides agree with TRBD1. There are 13 residues in the CDR3. With V trimmed by 5 bases and J by 2 bases, 2 bases remained unmatched. Looked up from germline, CDR1 is SGHTA and CDR2 is FQGNSA.

This clonotype was picked up a small number of times. The chain couples TRBV4-1 to TRBJ1-5; possible D gene TRBD1, 6 bases. CDR3 length equals 14 residues. Germline CDR1 MGHRA, CDR2 YSYEKL. Trimming cost V 5 bases and J 7 bases, with 15 bases left between them. The CDR3 DNA reads as TGCGCCAGCAGCTATGGGAGGGGGGGACAGCCCCAGCATTTT. It codes for CASSYGRGGQPQHF.

The CDR3 DNA is TGTGCCAGCAGCTTAGACGGGAGTACGCAGTATTTT. Residues: CASSLDGSTQYF. The rearrangement uses TRBV7-9 and TRBJ2-3; D is possibly TRBD2 (6 bases). V gave up 1 base and J gave up 8 bases, with 7 bases separating them. In germline, CDR1 is SEHNR, CDR2 FQNEAQ (reference sequence). This CDR3 comprises 12 residues.

This clonotype was recorded at least ten times. The chain combines TRBV7-6 with TRBJ1-2; D is uncertain. This CDR3 has 17 amino acids. The V end lost 5 bases, the J end lost 2 bases, and 21 bases lay between the germline ends. Looked up from germline, CDR1 is SGHVS and CDR2 is FNYEAQ. The CDR3 DNA reads as TGTGCCAGCAGCAATTCGGTCGGGTGGGAAACAAACTATGGCTACACCTTC. Translation: CASSNSVGWETNYGYTF.

The CDR3: CASSPESRLAGVGAGELFF. DNA for the CDR3: TGTGCCAGCAGCCCCGAATCCCGACTAGCGGGAGTAGGCGCCGGGGAGCTGTTTTTT. The V call is TRBV11-1, the J call TRBJ2-2; 12 positions match TRBD2. CDR1 and CDR2 from the germline V gene are SGHAT and FQDESV (reference sequence). The CDR3 is 19 residues long. Trimming at V came to 5 bases and at J to 6 bases, leaving 16 bases not matched to a gene.

This clonotype was counted between two and nine times. The J gene is TRBJ2-1, the V gene TRBV7-2, with TRBD1 matching 7 bases. This CDR3 has 15 amino acids. V shed 4 bases, J shed 1 base, and the junction held 4 bases outside the gene matches. Germline V gene sequence: CDR1 SGHTA, CDR2 FQGNSA. The CDR3 coding sequence is TGTGCCAGCAGCTCGGACAGGACGTCCTACAATGAGCAGTTCTTC. Protein product: CASSSDRTSYNEQFF.

This clonotype was found a few times. V is TRBV10-3 and J is TRBJ2-7, with 11 positions matching TRBD2. With V trimmed by 5 bases and J by 1 base, 7 bases remained unmatched. The CDR3 covers 16 residues. Germline lookup yields CDR1 ENHRY and CDR2 SYGVKD. In nucleotides, the CDR3 is TGTGCCATCAGTAAACCACTAGCGGGAGATTCCTACGAGCAGTACTTC. Its protein is CAISKPLAGDSYEQYF.

This clonotype came up a few times. The chain carries TRBV4-1 and TRBJ2-1; TRBD2 might be the D (6 bases). The V end lost 0 bases, the J end lost 5 bases, and 11 bases lay between the germline ends. CDR1 is MGHRA, CDR2 YSYEKL, per germline. This CDR3 spans 15 amino acids. The CDR3 DNA reads as TGCGCCAGCAGCCAAGACACGGCGGGGCACAATGAGCAGTTCTTC. Protein product: CASSQDTAGHNEQFF.

The sample holds a few counts of this clonotype. The rearrangement uses TRBV24-1 and TRBJ2-2; D is uncertain. The germline gives CDR1 KGHDR, CDR2 SFDVKD. The CDR3 extends over 11 amino acids. The V and J ends lost 5 bases and 5 bases respectively, with 2 bases between them. This chain's CDR3 is CATSGTGELFF. Here the CDR3 DNA reads TGTGCCACCAGTGGGACCGGGGAGCTGTTTTTT.

V usage is TRBV5-5 and J usage is TRBJ1-2; 7 bases agree with TRBD1. Looked up from germline, CDR1 is SGHKS and CDR2 is YYEKEE (reference sequence). Trimming removed 4 bases from V and 0 bases from J; junction bases left unmatched: 15. CDR3 length: 18 residues. For the CDR3, the DNA is TGTGCCAGCAGCACGTCCCCGACAGGGCTACGCGCTAACTATGGCTACACCTTC. Translated, it gives CASSTSPTGLRANYGYTF.

This clonotype was counted between two and nine times. This rearrangement joins TRBV20-1 to TRBJ1-1; 10 nucleotides line up with TRBD1. CDR3 size: 14 residues. Looked up from germline, CDR1 is DFQATT and CDR2 is SNEGSKA (reference sequence). The ends lost 4 bases at V and 4 bases at J; junction bases unmatched: 6. CDR3 bases: TGCAGTGCTACAAGGACAGGGGGTGGCACTGAAGCTTTCTTT. Translating gives CSATRTGGGTEAFF.

The rearrangement uses TRBV5-4 and TRBJ2-1, with 7 bases aligning to TRBD1. The germline gives CDR1 SGHNT, CDR2 YYREEE (reference sequence). Trimming removed 6 bases from V and 0 bases from J; junction bases left unmatched: 6. The CDR3 has 15 residues. The CDR3 nucleotides read TGTGCCAGCACCCAGGGGGTGAGCTCCTACAATGAGCAGTTCTTC. Translating gives CASTQGVSSYNEQFF.

J is TRBJ2-1 and V is TRBV19; 8 nucleotides line up with TRBD2. The CDR3 runs 15 residues. V gave up 1 base and J gave up 6 bases; unmatched junction bases: 5. Germline lookup yields CDR1 LNHDA and CDR2 SQIVND (reference sequence). This chain's CDR3 is CASSIVGGGTNEQFF. The CDR3 nucleotides read TGTGCCAGTAGTATAGTTGGCGGGGGGACCAATGAGCAGTTCTTC.